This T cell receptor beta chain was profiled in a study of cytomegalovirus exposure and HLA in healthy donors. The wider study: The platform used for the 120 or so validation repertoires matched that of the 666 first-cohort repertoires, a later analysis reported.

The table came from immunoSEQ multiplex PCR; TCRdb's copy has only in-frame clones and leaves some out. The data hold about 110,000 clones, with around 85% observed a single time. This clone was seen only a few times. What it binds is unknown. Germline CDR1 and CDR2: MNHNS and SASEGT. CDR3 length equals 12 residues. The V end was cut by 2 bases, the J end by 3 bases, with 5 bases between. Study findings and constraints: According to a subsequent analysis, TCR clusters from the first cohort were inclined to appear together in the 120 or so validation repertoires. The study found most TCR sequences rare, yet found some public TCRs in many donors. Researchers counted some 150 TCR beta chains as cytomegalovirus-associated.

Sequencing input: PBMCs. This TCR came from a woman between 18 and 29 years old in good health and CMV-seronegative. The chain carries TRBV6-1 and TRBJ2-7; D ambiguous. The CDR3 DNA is TGTGCCAGCAGTGAAACATACTACGAGCAGTACTTC. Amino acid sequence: CASSETYYEQYF.